Below, one T cell receptor (beta chain) is given with its context. Its antigen is unidentified. The source of the sample is a study of CD8+ T cells in alopecia areata. Overall study context: Treated patients were given 5 to 10 mg oral tofacitinib twice daily.

Overall study findings and caveats: Greater clonality was observed in lesional scalp samples, especially alopecia totalis/universalis, versus normal scalp.

Researchers picked out CD4+ and CD8+ T cells from PBMCs by sorting. Extracted from the samples, RNA was reverse transcribed into cDNA to serve as the sequencing template. Some clones are missing from TCRdb's copy, which holds only in-frame ones; the method was immunoSEQ multiplex PCR. Of under 300,000 clones in the sample, about two thirds were seen once. Germline V gives CDR1 MNHNS, CDR2 SASEGT. V lost 7 bases and J lost 2, with 8 bases in between. The CDR3 consists of 12 residues. The rearrangement links TRBV6-1 to TRBJ2-5; D is unclear. This receptor was obtained from a human donor with alopecia areata. The sample in question was CD4+ T cells sorted from blood, obtained at week 0. The CDR3 is CASKERQETQYF. In nucleotides, the CDR3 is TGTGCCAGCAAAGAACGTCAAGAGACCCAGTACTTC.